The clone carrying this TCR beta chain was detected only a few times. The sample holds other DNA sequences that translate to the same CDR3. CDR1 and CDR2 from the germline V gene are MGHRA and YSYEKL. CDR3 length: 16 residues. J was trimmed by 7 bases and V by 0 bases; bases with no gene match: 5. This entry is derived from a study of blood T cell repertoires in COVID-19. Study context: The United States, Italy and Spain provided the acute and convalescent COVID-19 samples.

Authors' analysis steps: Nucleated cell number was recorded as an estimate derived from reference gene primer amplification. Only in-frame clones appear in the TCRdb table, and some are missing; sequencing was by immunoSEQ multiplex PCR. That table is the source of V, J and clone size, and D and trimming were worked out from the DNA. The sample comprises about 340,000 clones, 70% to 90% of which are singletons, and just over 7% rests with the top ten. The rearrangement links TRBV4-1 to TRBJ1-6; the match to TRBD1 covers 8 bases. The TCR comes from a woman between 55 and 75 years old with COVID-19, enrolled during active disease. The sequenced sample consisted of peripheral blood. CDR3 region: CASSQDPTGVNSPLHF. The CDR3 DNA is TGCGCCAGCAGCCAAGATCCGACAGGGGTGAATTCACCCCTCCACTTT.